The sequence of this T cell receptor (beta chain) was determined in a study of blood T cell repertoires in COVID-19. Authors' processing steps: Estimation of nucleated cell counts relied on the amplification of reference gene primers. Only in-frame clones appear in the TCRdb table, and some are missing; sequencing was by immunoSEQ multiplex PCR. V, J and clone size were drawn from that table, and D and trimming were deduced from the DNA. The sample includes some 390,000 clones, around 91% seen only once; the top ten take approximately 1.2%. Two negative PCRs, clearance, or symptom resolution had been documented for recovered Cohort 3 donors. CDR1 SQVTM and CDR2 ANQGSEA come from the germline V gene. This CDR3 spans 13 amino acids. V was clipped by 5 bases and J by 8 bases, with 18 bases between them.

The sequence was obtained from a young man who had recovered from COVID-19. The rearrangement uses TRBV29-1 and TRBJ1-1; D perhaps matches TRBD1 (5 bases). Sequencing was done on a sample of PBMCs or T cells enriched from blood (not recorded which). The CDR3 protein is CSVSTFRQSEAFF. The CDR3 bases are TGCAGCGTTTCCACCTTTCGACAGTCAGAAGCTTTCTTT.